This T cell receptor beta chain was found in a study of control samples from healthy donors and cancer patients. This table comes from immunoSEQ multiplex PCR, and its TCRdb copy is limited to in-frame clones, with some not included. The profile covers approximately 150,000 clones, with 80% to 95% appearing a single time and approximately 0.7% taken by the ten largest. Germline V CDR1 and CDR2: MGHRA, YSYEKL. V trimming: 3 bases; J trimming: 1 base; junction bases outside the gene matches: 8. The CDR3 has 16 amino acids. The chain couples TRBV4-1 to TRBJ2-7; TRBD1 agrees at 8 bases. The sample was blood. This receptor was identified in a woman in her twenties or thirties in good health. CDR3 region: CASSHATGTGSYEQYF. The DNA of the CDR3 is TGCGCCAGCAGCCATGCCACCGGGACAGGATCCTACGAGCAGTACTTC.